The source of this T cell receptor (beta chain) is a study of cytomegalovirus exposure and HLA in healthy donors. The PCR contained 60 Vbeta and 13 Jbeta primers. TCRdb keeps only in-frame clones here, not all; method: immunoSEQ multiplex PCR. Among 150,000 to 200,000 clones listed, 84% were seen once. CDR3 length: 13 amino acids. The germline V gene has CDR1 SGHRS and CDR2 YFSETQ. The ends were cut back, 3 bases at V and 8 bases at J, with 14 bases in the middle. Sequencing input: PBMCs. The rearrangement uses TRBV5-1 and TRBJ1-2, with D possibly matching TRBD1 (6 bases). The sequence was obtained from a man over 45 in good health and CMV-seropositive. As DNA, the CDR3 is TGCGCCAGCAGCTCGGACAGATCTTCCGGCTACACCTTC. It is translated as CASSSDRSSGYTF.